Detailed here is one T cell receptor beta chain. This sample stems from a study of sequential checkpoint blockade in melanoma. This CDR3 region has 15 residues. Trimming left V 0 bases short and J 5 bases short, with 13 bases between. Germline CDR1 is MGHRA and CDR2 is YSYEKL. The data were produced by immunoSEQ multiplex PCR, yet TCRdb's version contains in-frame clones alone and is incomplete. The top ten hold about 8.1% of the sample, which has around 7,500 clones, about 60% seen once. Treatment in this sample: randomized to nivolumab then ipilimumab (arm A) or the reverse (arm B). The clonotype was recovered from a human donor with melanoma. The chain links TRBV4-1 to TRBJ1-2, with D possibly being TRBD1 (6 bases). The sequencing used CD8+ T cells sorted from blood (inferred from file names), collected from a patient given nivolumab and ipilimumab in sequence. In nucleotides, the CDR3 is TGCGCCAGCAGCCAAGAGGACACCCAGGGGTATGGCTACACCTTC. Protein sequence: CASSQEDTQGYGYTF.